The clone carrying this T cell receptor (beta chain) was recorded a few times. Its antigen is as yet unknown. Points from the study as a whole: Tumor-infiltrating Treg TCR alpha and beta sequences overlapped most with tumor naive CD4+ T cells, then blood naive. Whole repertoires were not studied in the larger cohort, only one V-J beta rearrangement.

After constant-region reverse-primer amplification, full-length variable regions underwent semi-nested PCR with Nested Universal Primer A. TCRdb analysed the 5' RACE reads with MiXCR anew, one entry per CDR3 protein. The sample lists about 54,000 distinct CDR3 sequences, about 15% occurring once. CD25-based Treg depletion was applied to purified naive CD4+ T cells. Germline lookup yields CDR1 MNHNS and CDR2 SASEGT. Trimming took off 6 bases at V and 0 bases at J, with 15 bases between the two ends. The CDR3 has 17 residues. Specimen: naive CD4+ T cells sorted from blood. The subset is: naive CD4+ T cells, CD4+CD45RA+CD25-. The receptor comes from a female donor with breast cancer. This chain uses TRBV6-1 with TRBJ2-6; maybe TRBD2 (6 bases). In nucleotides, the CDR3 is TGTGCCAGCAGGTCGACGGAGGGGCCCTCTGGGGCCAACGTCCTGACTTTC. Its translation is CASRSTEGPSGANVLTF.